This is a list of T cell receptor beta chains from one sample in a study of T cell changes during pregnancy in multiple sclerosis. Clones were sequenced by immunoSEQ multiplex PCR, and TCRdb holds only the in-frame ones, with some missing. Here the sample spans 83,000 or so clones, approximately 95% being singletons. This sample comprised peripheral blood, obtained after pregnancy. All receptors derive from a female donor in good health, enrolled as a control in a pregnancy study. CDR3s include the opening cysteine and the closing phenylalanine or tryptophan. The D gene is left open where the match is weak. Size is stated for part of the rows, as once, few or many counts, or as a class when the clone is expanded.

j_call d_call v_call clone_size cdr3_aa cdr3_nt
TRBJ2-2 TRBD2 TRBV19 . CASRRESGSTGELFF TGTGCCAGTAGACGAGAGAGCGGGAGTACCGGGGAGCTGTTTTTT
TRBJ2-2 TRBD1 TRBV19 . CASSTGQGRTGELFF TGTGCCAGTAGTACCGGACAGGGTAGAACCGGGGAGCTGTTTTTT
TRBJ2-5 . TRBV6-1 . CASSGTFQETQYF TGTGCCAGCAGTGGGACATTCCAAGAGACCCAGTACTTC
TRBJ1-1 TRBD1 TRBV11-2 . CASSRTGGPNTEAFF TGTGCCAGCAGCCGGACAGGGGGCCCGAACACTGAAGCTTTCTTT
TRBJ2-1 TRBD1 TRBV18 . CASSPDRAGYNEQFF TGTGCCAGCTCACCAGACAGGGCGGGTTACAATGAGCAGTTCTTC
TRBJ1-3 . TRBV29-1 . CSVEGWGNTIYF TGCAGCGTGGAGGGCTGGGGAAACACCATATATTTT
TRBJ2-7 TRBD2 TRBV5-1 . CASSFRASGSPGSYEQYF TGCGCCAGCAGCTTTAGGGCTAGCGGGAGTCCGGGAAGTTACGAGCAGTACTTC
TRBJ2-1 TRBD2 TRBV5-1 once CASSLSGGISYNEQFF TGCGCCAGCAGCTTGTCGGGGGGGATCTCCTACAATGAGCAGTTCTTC
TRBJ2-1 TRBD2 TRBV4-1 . CASSQASGRPNEQFF TGCGCCAGCAGCCAAGCCAGCGGGAGGCCGAATGAGCAGTTCTTC
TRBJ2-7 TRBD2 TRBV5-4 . CASSTRTRPNEQYF TGTGCCAGCAGCACCAGGACTAGACCCAACGAGCAGTACTTC
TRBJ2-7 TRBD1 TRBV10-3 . CAISGGTGGHEQYF TGTGCCATCAGTGGGGGGACAGGGGGCCACGAGCAGTACTTC
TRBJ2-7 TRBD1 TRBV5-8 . CASSRAGTGGSSYEQYF TGTGCCAGCAGCCGGGCCGGAACAGGGGGGAGCTCCTACGAGCAGTACTTC
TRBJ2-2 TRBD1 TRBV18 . CASSPGQVPGELFF TGTGCCAGCTCACCCGGACAGGTCCCCGGGGAGCTGTTTTTT
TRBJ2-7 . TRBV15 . CATSSPLDSSYEQYF TGTGCCACCAGCTCGCCCCTAGACAGTTCCTACGAGCAGTACTTC
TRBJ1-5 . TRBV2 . CASDPQGNNQPQHF TGTGCCAGCGATCCCCAGGGTAACAATCAGCCCCAGCATTTT
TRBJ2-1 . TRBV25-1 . CASSGLKAPGEQFF TGTGCCAGCAGCGGGTTGAAGGCGCCAGGGGAGCAGTTCTTC
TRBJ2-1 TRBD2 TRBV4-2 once CASSLKPQREGYNEQFF TGTGCCAGCAGCCTTAAACCTCAGCGGGAGGGATACAATGAGCAGTTCTTC
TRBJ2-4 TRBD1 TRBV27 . CASGRPDRASSGPAKNIQYF TGTGCCAGCGGGCGCCCGGACAGGGCCAGCTCTGGACCTGCCAAAAACATTCAGTACTTC
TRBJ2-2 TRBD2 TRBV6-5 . CASSSAGLADTGELFF TGTGCCAGCAGTTCGGCGGGACTAGCGGACACCGGGGAGCTGTTTTTT
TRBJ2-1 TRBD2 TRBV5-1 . CASRHPLEAGGYNEQFF TGCGCCAGCAGACACCCCTTAGAAGCGGGGGGCTACAATGAGCAGTTCTTC
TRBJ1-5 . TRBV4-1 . CASSQDPTTGQPQHF TGCGCCAGCAGCCAAGATCCGACGACGGGACAGCCCCAGCATTTT
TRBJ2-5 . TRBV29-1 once CSVSRPQETQYF TGCAGCGTTTCGAGGCCCCAAGAGACCCAGTACTTC
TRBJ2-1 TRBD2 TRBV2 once CASIQREANYNEQFF TGTGCCAGCATCCAGCGGGAGGCCAATTACAATGAGCAGTTCTTC
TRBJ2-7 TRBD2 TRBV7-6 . CASSPASGSSYEQYF TGTGCCAGCAGCCCAGCTAGCGGGAGCTCCTACGAGCAGTACTTC
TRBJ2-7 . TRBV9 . CASSATGQSYEQYF TGTGCCAGCAGCGCCACCGGACAGTCCTACGAGCAGTACTTC
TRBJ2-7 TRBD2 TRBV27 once CASTLTWREVPYEQYF TGTGCCAGCACCCTCACTTGGCGGGAGGTTCCTTACGAGCAGTACTTC
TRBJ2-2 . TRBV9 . CASSVGTGGRPGGELFF TGTGCCAGCAGCGTAGGTACCGGGGGGCGCCCCGGCGGGGAGCTGTTTTTT
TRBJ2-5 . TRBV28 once CASSLGTAGARETQYF TGTGCCAGCAGTTTAGGCACGGCTGGGGCGAGAGAGACCCAGTACTTC
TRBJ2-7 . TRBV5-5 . CASSFRGPTDEQYF TGTGCCAGCAGCTTTCGGGGTCCAACGGACGAGCAGTACTTC
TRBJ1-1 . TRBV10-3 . CAISEPDGGTEAFF TGTGCCATCAGTGAACCCGACGGAGGCACTGAAGCTTTCTTT
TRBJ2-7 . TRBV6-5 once CASRGAGLGSYEQYF TGTGCCAGCAGGGGCGCGGGCTTAGGATCCTACGAGCAGTACTTC
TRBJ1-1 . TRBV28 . CASSLRGQPKTEAFF TGTGCCAGCAGTTTGCGGGGGCAACCAAAAACTGAAGCTTTCTTT
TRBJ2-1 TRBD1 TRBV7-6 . CASSLRITGQGYNEQFF TGTGCCAGCAGCTTAAGGATCACGGGACAGGGATACAATGAGCAGTTCTTC
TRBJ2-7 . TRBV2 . CASSPLGGTSSEQYF TGTGCCAGCAGCCCCCTTGGCGGGACCTCTTCCGAGCAGTACTTC
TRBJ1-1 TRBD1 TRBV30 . CACDRGLSSTEAFF TGTGCCTGTGACAGGGGGCTGTCTAGCACTGAAGCTTTCTTT
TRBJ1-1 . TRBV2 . CASRVQGYNTEAFF TGTGCCAGCAGGGTACAGGGATATAACACTGAAGCTTTCTTT
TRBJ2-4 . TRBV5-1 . CASSSGAGDIQYF TGCGCCAGCAGCTCAGGGGCGGGCGACATTCAGTACTTC
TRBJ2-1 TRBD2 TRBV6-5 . CASRKGTKLNEQFF TGTGCCAGCAGGAAAGGGACTAAGTTAAATGAGCAGTTCTTC
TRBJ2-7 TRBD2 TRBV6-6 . CASSYGTSGTYEQYF TGTGCCAGCAGTTATGGGACTAGCGGGACCTACGAGCAGTACTTC
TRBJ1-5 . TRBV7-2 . CASSPGGDQPQHF TGTGCCAGCAGCCCGGGGGGCGATCAGCCCCAGCATTTT
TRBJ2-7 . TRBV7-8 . CASNLDTLLSYEQYF TGTGCCAGCAACCTGGACACCCTCCTTTCCTACGAGCAGTACTTC
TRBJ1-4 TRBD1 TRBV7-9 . CASSWTGGDEKLFF TGTGCCAGCAGCTGGACAGGGGGCGATGAAAAACTGTTTTTT
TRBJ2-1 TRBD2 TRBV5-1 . CASSSRTSGGNEQFF TGCGCCAGCAGCTCCCGGACTAGCGGAGGTAATGAGCAGTTCTTC
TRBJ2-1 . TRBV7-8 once CASGLQGSPQEQFF TGTGCCAGCGGATTGCAGGGTAGCCCGCAGGAGCAGTTCTTC
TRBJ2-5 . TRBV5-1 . CASSFAGRETQYF TGCGCCAGCAGCTTTGCGGGGAGAGAGACCCAGTACTTC